The 25 T cell receptor beta chains in this list originate from one sample, sequenced in a study of early T cells in non-severe SARS-CoV-2 infection. TCRdb reprocessed the 5' RACE reads via MiXCR and lists one record per CDR3 protein. Seen here are 85,000 to 90,000 distinct CDR3 sequences, 14% observed once, and the top ten hold roughly 6%. The source material was whole blood. The receptor set was obtained from an adult who was a healthcare worker with PCR-confirmed SARS-CoV-2 infection or an uninfected control (not recorded which).

This clonotype was seen a few times. The chain is built from TRBV3-1 and TRBJ1-2, with TRBD1 matching 7 bases. From germline, CDR1 is LGHDT and CDR2 YNNKEL (reference sequence). V shed 1 base and J 8 bases; nucleotides not matched to a gene: 16. The CDR3 sequence is 17 residues long. The CDR3 nucleotides are TGTGCCAGCAGCCAAGGAGGGACAGCCGTTACTTCTTGGGGCTACACCTTC. Its protein is CASSQGGTAVTSWGYTF.

This clonotype was seen a few times. This chain joins TRBV7-2 and TRBJ2-7, with D possibly being TRBD2 (6 bases). Trimming cost V 4 bases and J 2 bases, with 12 bases left between them. Germline-derived CDR1 and CDR2 are SGHTA and FQGNSA. The CDR3 is 14 residues long. The CDR3 spells CASSSNSGPYEQYF. CDR3 bases: TGTGCCAGCAGCTCCAACAGCGGGCCCTACGAGCAGTACTTC.

The chain is built from TRBV29-1 and TRBJ1-1; the D gene is possibly TRBD1 (5 bases). Looked up from germline, CDR1 is SQVTM and CDR2 is ANQGSEA. This CDR3 has 11 residues. V was cut by 4 bases and J by 8 bases, with 11 bases left in between. The CDR3 DNA reads TGCAGCGTTGGCCGGGGGGGAGAAGCTTTCTTT. Amino acid sequence: CSVGRGGEAFF.

Here the CDR3 reads CASSFGGAGELFF. The CDR3, as DNA: TGCGCCAGCAGCTTCGGGGGCGCCGGGGAGCTGTTTTTT. The chain employs TRBV5-1 and TRBJ2-2; D may correspond to TRBD1 or TRBD2 (6 bases each). CDR3 size: 13 residues. Germline V gene lookup returns CDR1 SGHRS and CDR2 YFSETQ. The germline V and J ends were trimmed by 2 bases and 6 bases, with 8 bases remaining between them.

This clonotype was recorded many times. The chain couples TRBV28 to TRBJ1-6; D gene ambiguous. The V gene lost 4 bases and the J gene lost 7 bases, with 14 bases spanning the gap. The CDR3 covers 15 residues. CDR1 and CDR2 from the germline V gene are MDHEN and SYDVKM. This CDR3 is CASSYGGRANSPLHF. CDR3 in DNA: TGTGCCAGCAGTTATGGTGGGCGGGCAAATTCACCCCTCCACTTT.

In this sample, this clonotype turned up many times. The V call is TRBV14, the J call TRBJ1-1, with D tentatively TRBD1 (5 bases). The CDR3 loop spans 16 amino acids. The germline V gene has CDR1 SGHDN and CDR2 FVKESK. V was pared by 4 bases and J by 5 bases, with 20 bases between. The CDR3 bases are TGTGCCAGCAGCCCTGTCGGCCGAGGGAAGGGGACTGAAGCTTTCTTT. Translated: CASSPVGRGKGTEAFF. The full variable domain, rest sourced from reference TRBV14 and TRBJ1-1, is EAGVTQFPSHSVIEKGQTVTLRCDPISGHDNLYWYRRVMGKEIKFLLHFVKESKQDESGMPNNRFLAERTGGTYSTLKVQPAELEDSGVYFCASSPVGRGKGTEAFFGQGTRLTVV.

This clonotype was observed a handful of times. The chain joins TRBV25-1 to TRBJ2-7; 9 bases line up with TRBD1. The CDR3 is made up of 15 amino acids. CDR1 is MGHDK and CDR2 is SYGVNS in the germline V gene. With V trimmed by 6 bases and J by 1 base, 7 bases remained unmatched. In DNA form, the CDR3 reads TGTGCCAGCAGGGGCGCGGGACAGGGATCCTACGAGCAGTACTTC. Its protein product is CASRGAGQGSYEQYF.

DNA for the CDR3: TGCGCCAGCAGCCAAGTGGGCCAGGGGGCGCGAGGCTACACCTTC. It encodes CASSQVGQGARGYTF. This chain uses TRBV4-3 with TRBJ1-2; 8 nucleotides agree with TRBD1. J lost 8 bases, V lost 1 base, and 9 bases had no gene match. This CDR3 region has 15 residues. Looked up from germline, CDR1 is LGHNA and CDR2 is YSLEER.

The V call is TRBV6-5, the J call TRBJ1-3; D is unclear. The germline V gene encodes CDR1 MNHEY and CDR2 SVGAGI. The CDR3 extends over 14 amino acids. Trimming pared 1 base from V and 2 bases from J, leaving 6 bases between. The CDR3 sequence is CASSYLGAGNTIYF. The DNA of the CDR3 is TGTGCCAGCAGTTACTTGGGTGCTGGAAACACCATATATTTT.

V usage is TRBV30 and J usage is TRBJ2-7; TRBD1 is a possible D gene (6 bases). Germline values: CDR1 GTSNPN, CDR2 SVGIG (reference sequence). The ends were cut back, 0 bases at V and 5 bases at J, with 11 bases in the middle. CDR3 length: 13 residues. The DNA for the CDR3 is TGTGCCTGGAGTGTACAGGGCCTGGACGAGCAGTACTTC. Residues: CAWSVQGLDEQYF.

This clonotype was found many times. This chain links TRBV7-9 with TRBJ2-6, with D maybe TRBD1 (5 bases). Germline CDR1 is SEHNR and CDR2 is FQNEAQ (reference sequence). This CDR3 is 17 amino acids long. With 1 base removed from V and 4 bases from J, the gap between germline ends came to 14 bases. The CDR3 DNA sequence: TGTGCCAGCAGCTTAGTCGGCAGGGTAAAAGGGGCCAACGTCCTGACTTTC. This encodes CASSLVGRVKGANVLTF.

The J gene is TRBJ2-3, the V gene TRBV11-2, with TRBD1 as a possible D gene (6 bases). The CDR3 has 14 residues. The V gene lost 2 bases and the J gene lost 2 bases, with 8 bases spanning the gap. CDR1 and CDR2 from the germline V gene are SGHAT and FQNNGV. CDR3 nucleotide sequence: TGTGCCAGCAGCTTATTGGGACACACAGATACGCAGTATTTT. Residues: CASSLLGHTDTQYF.

V is TRBV7-2 and J is TRBJ2-5; 9 positions match TRBD1. Losses at the gene ends were 1 base for V and 2 bases for J; bases not matched to a gene: 2. The germline V gene encodes CDR1 SGHTA and CDR2 FQGNSA. The CDR3 loop spans 15 amino acids. CDR3 region: CASSLGDRVQETQYF. DNA of the CDR3: TGTGCCAGCAGCTTAGGGGACAGGGTTCAAGAGACCCAGTACTTC.

In this sample, this clonotype turned up many times. The chain employs TRBV28 and TRBJ2-3; 7 bases map to TRBD2. Trimming took 11 bases from V and 1 from J; bases not matched to a gene: 9. The CDR3 covers 14 residues. Germline V gives CDR1 MDHEN, CDR2 SYDVKM. Written as DNA, the CDR3 is TGTGCCTACTCTGCCCGGGGGGGCACAGATACGCAGTATTTT. Its protein is CAYSARGGTDTQYF.

This clonotype was counted at least ten times. The gene calls are TRBV6-5 and TRBJ2-6; maybe TRBD1 (6 bases). The CDR3 consists of 15 residues. V lost 5 bases to trimming and J lost 1 base, with 9 bases between them. The germline V gene encodes CDR1 MNHEY and CDR2 SVGAGI. The CDR3, as DNA: TGTGCCAGCAGTAATCAGGGGTCTGGGGCCAACGTCCTGACTTTC. Translated, it gives CASSNQGSGANVLTF.

A few counts support this clonotype. This sequence joins TRBV14 and TRBJ2-7; 9 nucleotides line up with TRBD2. CDR1 SGHDN and CDR2 FVKESK come from the germline V gene. The V segment lost 0 bases and the J segment 4 bases; nucleotides outside the gene matches: 10. CDR3 length equals 17 residues. The CDR3 sequence: CASSQDTLAGSAYEQYF. The CDR3 DNA is TGTGCCAGCAGCCAAGATACCCTAGCGGGGTCAGCGTACGAGCAGTACTTC.

The V and J genes are TRBV9 and TRBJ1-1, with D possibly TRBD1 on 6 matching bases. The CDR3 extends over 15 amino acids. Trimming shortened V by 5 bases and J by 1 base, and 15 bases separated the two germline ends. Germline V lookup: CDR1 SGDLS, CDR2 YYNGEE. Here the CDR3 DNA reads TGTGCCAGCAGTGGTACAGGGTCCCCGAACACTGAAGCTTTCTTT. Encoded protein: CASSGTGSPNTEAFF. The full variable domain, in which reference TRBV9 and TRBJ1-1 provide the parts outside the CDR3, is DSGVTQTPKHLITATGQRVTLRCSPRSGDLSVYWYQQSLDQGLQFLIQYYNGEERAKGNILERFSAQQFPDLHSELNLSSLELGDSALYFCASSGTGSPNTEAFFGQGTRLTVV.

This clonotype appeared a few times. The V call is TRBV6-1, the J call TRBJ1-4; D is undetermined. V gave up 5 bases and J gave up 10 bases, with 8 bases separating them. Per germline, CDR1 MNHNS and CDR2 SASEGT. The CDR3 contains 11 residues. CDR3 sequence reads: CASSSGPKLFF. In nucleotides, the CDR3 is TGTGCCAGCAGTAGCGGGCCAAAACTGTTTTTT.

In its sample, this clonotype was seen many times. The chain links TRBV27 to TRBJ2-1; 7 bases are a match to TRBD2. The V gene's germline CDR1 is MNHEY and CDR2 SMNVEV (reference sequence). This CDR3 has 16 amino acids. Germline trimming cut 5 bases from V and 5 bases from J; bases unmatched to any gene: 12. Here the CDR3 DNA reads TGTGCCAGCAGTGGGAGGGCCAGGGCCCACAACAATGAGCAGTTCTTC. Its protein is CASSGRARAHNNEQFF.

J is TRBJ1-3 and V is TRBV11-2; the D gene is possibly TRBD1 (6 bases). This CDR3 is built from 13 residues. Germline V lookup: CDR1 SGHAT, CDR2 FQNNGV. Trimming took 5 bases from V and 9 from J, leaving 14 bases between them. The DNA of the CDR3 is TGTGCCAGCAGCCCAGGGACATTAAGCACCATATATTTT. As protein: CASSPGTLSTIYF.

This rearrangement joins TRBV7-2 to TRBJ2-6, with 10 bases that match TRBD1. The CDR3 is 19 amino acids. The trim removed 3 bases at V and 2 bases at J, leaving 10 bases unmatched. In germline, CDR1 is SGHTA, CDR2 FQGNSA. The CDR3 spells CASSFSGTGAFAGANVLTF. In DNA form, the CDR3 reads TGTGCCAGCAGCTTTTCCGGGACAGGGGCGTTTGCTGGGGCCAACGTCCTGACTTTC.

This clonotype was seen a few times. The genes are TRBV5-4 and TRBJ1-1; the D gene is possibly TRBD1 (6 bases). V was cut by 4 bases and J by 5 bases, with 18 bases left in between. Germline loops: CDR1 SGHNT, CDR2 YYREEE (reference sequence). The CDR3 runs to 15 residues. CDR3 bases: TGTGCCAGCAGCGCCAGAGTATCAGGGGTGACTGAAGCTTTCTTT. Encoded protein: CASSARVSGVTEAFF.

This CDR3 is CASSLIGVRTEAFF. Written as DNA, the CDR3 is TGTGCCAGCAGTTTAATCGGGGTAAGGACTGAAGCTTTCTTT. The chain joins TRBV27 to TRBJ1-1; D gene uncertain. Germline CDR1 MNHEY, CDR2 SMNVEV (reference sequence). The CDR3 is 14 residues long. V lost 2 bases and J lost 5, with 12 bases in between.

This clonotype occurred a few times. The chain has TRBV28 and TRBJ1-3, with D tentatively TRBD1 (5 bases). Germline V gene sequence: CDR1 MDHEN, CDR2 SYDVKM. The CDR3 runs to 13 residues. V lost 4 bases and J 4 bases, leaving 8 bases between the germline ends. The CDR3 DNA is TGTGCCAGCAGTTGGGACGAAGGAAACACCATATATTTT. It specifies CASSWDEGNTIYF. The full variable domain, its missing parts supplied by reference TRBV28 and TRBJ1-3, is DVKVTQSSRYLVKRTGEKVFLECVQDMDHENMFWYRQDPGLGLRLIYFSYDVKMKEKGDIPEGYSVSREKKERFSLILESASTNQTSMYLCASSWDEGNTIYFGEGSWLTVV.

This sequence joins TRBV29-1 and TRBJ1-2; D remains ambiguous. The CDR3 spans 12 residues. The germline V and J ends were trimmed by 3 bases and 0 bases, with 5 bases remaining between them. Germline V gene data show CDR1 as SQVTM and CDR2 as ANQGSEA. The CDR3 coding sequence is TGCAGCGTTGATCCCACTAACTATGGCTACACCTTC. Its protein is CSVDPTNYGYTF.